These 30 T cell receptor beta chains share one sample of origin, sequenced in a study of T cell repertoires in cytomegalovirus infection (dated by TCRdb to the late 2010s). No antigen has been assigned to these receptors. The treatment or condition tag for this specimen amounts to: in vitro stimulation with specific CMV peptide epitopes to enrich CMV-specific T cells. The data were produced on an Illumina HiSeq 1500. TCRdb applied fastp at Q25 and MiXCR to the public reads, then kept only in-frame beta chains. Every distinct CDR3 protein forms one entry, paired with its most common genes and DNA. The sample profile shows fewer than 350,000 distinct CDR3 sequences; under 35% of them were found once. The ten largest clones take up 20% of the sample. The sample in question was cultured PBMCs, obtained from culture after CMV antigen stimulation. Every receptor here comes from a human donor in good health (CMV status not recorded). Some clones in this sample may be carry-over from other donors' samples.

The chain is built from TRBV20-1 and TRBJ1-2, with D possibly matching TRBD1 (6 bases). The CDR3 consists of 15 residues. Between the trimmed V and J ends, which lost 5 bases and 4 bases, there was a span of 20 bases. In germline, CDR1 is DFQATT, CDR2 SNEGSKA (reference sequence). DNA of the CDR3: TGCAGTGCTCGGCTAGGGGGGGGCGCTTTCTATGGCTACACCTTC. Its translation is CSARLGGGAFYGYTF.

The chain is built from TRBV6-6 and TRBJ2-1; 8 bases fit TRBD2. Germline CDR1 is MNHNY and CDR2 is SVGAGI (reference sequence). V gave up 5 bases and J gave up 2 bases; unmatched junction bases: 8. The length of the CDR3 is 16 residues. CDR3 nucleotides: TGTGCCAGCAGTCTAAATAGCGGGGCAACCTACAATGAGCAGTTCTTC. It encodes CASSLNSGATYNEQFF.

V usage is TRBV7-9 and J usage is TRBJ2-5, with D unclear. The germline V gene has CDR1 SEHNR and CDR2 FQNEAQ (reference sequence). The CDR3 has 13 amino acids. Trimming removed 2 bases at V and 4 bases at J, with 8 bases between. CDR3 amino acids: CASSLTVGETQYF. The CDR3 DNA follows: TGTGCCAGCAGCTTAACAGTTGGAGAGACCCAGTACTTC.

This chain connects TRBV5-1 to TRBJ2-6; D gene unclear. The CDR3 contains 14 residues. V was pared by 7 bases and J by 4 bases, with 12 bases between. The germline V gene has CDR1 SGHRS and CDR2 YFSETQ. The CDR3, as DNA: TGCGCCAGCGTACTCGATTCAGGGGCCAACGTCCTGACTTTC. Encoded protein: CASVLDSGANVLTF. The full variable domain, rest sourced from reference TRBV5-1 and TRBJ2-6, is KAGVTQTPRYLIKTRGQQVTLSCSPISGHRSVSWYQQTPGQGLQFLFEYFSETQRNKGNFPGRFSGRQFSNSRSEMNVSTLELGDSALYLCASVLDSGANVLTFGAGSRLTVL.

The chain employs TRBV6-5 and TRBJ2-7, with 7 bases identical to TRBD1. With 5 bases clipped from V and 0 bases from J, the junction kept 10 bases outside the gene matches. The CDR3 is 16 residues long. Germline V lookup: CDR1 MNHEY, CDR2 SVGAGI. The CDR3 DNA is TGTGCCAGCAGTACCTCTTGGGACAGCAGCTCCTACGAGCAGTACTTC. As protein: CASSTSWDSSSYEQYF.

This clonotype was counted many times. Here the CDR3 reads CASSYRQGVYNEQFF. In DNA, the CDR3 is TGTGCCAGCAGCTACCGACAGGGGGTCTACAATGAGCAGTTCTTC. The rearrangement uses TRBV7-3 and TRBJ2-1; TRBD1 agrees at 9 bases. V dropped 4 bases and J dropped 3; count of bases not matched to a gene: 4. Per germline, CDR1 SGHTA and CDR2 FQGTGA. The CDR3 spans 15 residues.

The rearrangement links TRBV28 to TRBJ2-7; D gene unclear. Germline V gives CDR1 MDHEN, CDR2 SYDVKM. The CDR3 sequence is 13 residues long. V lost 6 bases and J lost 1, with 10 bases in between. Here the CDR3 DNA reads TGTGCCAGCAGAGAGGCTCTTTCCTACGAGCAGTACTTC. Residues: CASREALSYEQYF.

The gene calls are TRBV5-6 and TRBJ1-4, with D maybe TRBD1 (6 bases). Looked up from germline, CDR1 is SGHDT and CDR2 is YYEEEE. V lost 6 bases to trimming and J lost 0 bases, with 15 bases between them. There are 16 residues in the CDR3. The CDR3: CASTTPGEATNEKLFF. CDR3 nucleotide sequence: TGTGCCAGCACCACCCCAGGGGAAGCAACTAATGAAAAACTGTTTTTT.

The rearrangement joins TRBV27 to TRBJ2-1; D is perhaps TRBD1 (6 bases). Germline loops: CDR1 MNHEY, CDR2 SMNVEV (reference sequence). This CDR3 contains 17 residues. V was clipped by 1 base and J by 6 bases, with 19 bases between them. The CDR3 DNA reads TGTGCCAGCAGTTTATTCTCACAGGGTTCCGGGCTCAATGAGCAGTTCTTC. This codes for CASSLFSQGSGLNEQFF.

The chain uses TRBV28 and TRBJ2-5; D perhaps matches TRBD2 (8 bases). Trimming left V 7 bases short and J 7 bases short, with 19 bases between. This CDR3 contains 14 residues. Germline V gene data show CDR1 as MDHEN and CDR2 as SYDVKM. CDR3 sequence (DNA): TGTGCCAGCAAGGGGGCCGGGGGGGTAGTGACCCAGTACTTC. It encodes CASKGAGGVVTQYF.

Comment on this clonotype: The junction differs from germline at one of its ends, possibly a read error. This sequence joins TRBV6-5 and TRBJ1-2, with 8 positions matching TRBD1. The germline gives CDR1 MNHEY, CDR2 SVGAGI. The CDR3 extends over 13 amino acids. Here the CDR3 DNA reads TGTGCCAGCAGCCGCTCAACCGGGACAGGAATCTCCTTC. It is translated as CASSRSTGTGISF.

The V call is TRBV7-2, the J call TRBJ1-4, with 7 nucleotides matching TRBD1. The CDR3 length is 15 residues. Per germline, CDR1 SGHTA and CDR2 FQGNSA. V was pared by 7 bases and J by 4 bases, with 9 bases of the junction left unmatched. CDR3 DNA: TGTGCCAGCACCCCCACGGGACAGCGTAATGAAAAACTGTTTTTT. Its translation: CASTPTGQRNEKLFF.

The chain couples TRBV6-2 or TRBV6-3 to TRBJ2-6; D call uncertain. Per the germline V gene, CDR1 is MNHEY and CDR2 is SVGEGT. V dropped 4 bases and J dropped 0 bases, with 7 bases sitting between them. CDR3 length: 15 residues. The DNA for the CDR3 is TGTGCCAGCAGTTTTAGACCCTCTGGGGCCAACGTCCTGACTTTC. The encoded protein is CASSFRPSGANVLTF.

This clonotype appeared a single time. This chain uses TRBV20-1 with TRBJ1-2; tentative D call: TRBD1 (5 bases). Trimming pared 5 bases from V and 5 bases from J, leaving 15 bases between. CDR1 and CDR2 (germline): DFQATT, SNEGSKA (reference sequence). There are 13 residues in the CDR3. The DNA of the CDR3 is TGCAGTGCTCCGCAGGGAACGAAGTATGGCTACACCTTC. Its protein is CSAPQGTKYGYTF.

This clonotype was seen repeatedly, ten times or more. The rearrangement uses TRBV11-2 and TRBJ2-1; D gene uncertain. Looked up from germline, CDR1 is SGHAT and CDR2 is FQNNGV. The ends were cut back, 1 base at V and 1 base at J, with 11 bases in the middle. The CDR3 covers 16 residues. The DNA for the CDR3 is TGTGCCAGCAGCTTAGCCCGGCCCGGGTCCTACAATGAGCAGTTCTTC. Its protein product is CASSLARPGSYNEQFF.

The rearrangement links TRBV12-3 or TRBV12-4 to TRBJ2-1, with 8 positions matching TRBD2. The length of the CDR3 is 16 residues. Germline trimming cut 6 bases from V and 2 bases from J; bases unmatched to any gene: 9. The CDR3 loop is CASSRATGGAYNEQFF. As DNA, the CDR3 is TGTGCCAGCAGCCGTGCCACGGGGGGGGCCTACAATGAGCAGTTCTTC.

CDR3 loop: CASSLGLAGPNTGELFF. CDR3 DNA sequence: TGTGCCAGCAGTTTGGGACTAGCGGGACCGAACACCGGGGAGCTGTTTTTT. The chain joins TRBV28 to TRBJ2-2; 13 nucleotides match TRBD2. The V gene end was trimmed by 3 bases and the J gene end by 0 bases; junction bases not matched to a gene: 1. The CDR3 is 17 residues long. The germline V gene has CDR1 MDHEN and CDR2 SYDVKM.

The sample holds a few counts of this clonotype. This chain connects TRBV5-1 to TRBJ2-5; TRBD2 agrees at 12 bases. The ends lost 3 bases at V and 0 bases at J; junction bases unmatched: 0. The germline V gene encodes CDR1 SGHRS and CDR2 YFSETQ. This CDR3 has 15 amino acids. The DNA for the CDR3 is TGCGCCAGCAGCTGGACTAGCGGGAACCAAGAGACCCAGTACTTC. It encodes CASSWTSGNQETQYF.

This clonotype was seen only a few times. The chain uses TRBV7-2 and TRBJ2-7; tentative D call: TRBD1 (6 bases). Trimming took off 1 base at V and 4 bases at J, with 8 bases between the two ends. Germline values: CDR1 SGHTA, CDR2 FQGNSA. This CDR3 contains 13 residues. The CDR3 nucleotides read TGTGCCAGCAGCTTAGGGACAGAGTACGAGCAGTACTTC. It translates to CASSLGTEYEQYF.

V usage is TRBV18 and J usage is TRBJ1-1; no reliable D call. V lost 1 base, J lost 2 bases, and 11 bases lay in between. CDR1 is KGHSH and CDR2 is LQKENI in the germline V gene. This CDR3 spans 15 amino acids. CDR3: CASSPQKRINTEAFF. As DNA, the CDR3 is TGTGCCAGCTCACCACAAAAGCGGATAAACACTGAAGCTTTCTTT.

V usage is TRBV2 and J usage is TRBJ2-5; D unresolved. The germline V gene has CDR1 SNHLY and CDR2 FYNNEI. V lost 1 base and J lost 7, with 10 bases in between. The CDR3 runs to 13 residues. The DNA of the CDR3 is TGTGCCAGCAGTGAAGAAAGCGCAGCGACCCAGTACTTC. Translating gives CASSEESAATQYF.

This clonotype was seen repeatedly, ten times or more. J is TRBJ1-1 and V is TRBV12-5; perhaps TRBD1 as D (5 bases). The V end lost 7 bases, the J end lost 7 bases, and 10 bases lay between the germline ends. The germline CDR1 and CDR2 sequences are LGHNT and FRNRAP. The CDR3 loop spans 11 amino acids. CDR3 protein: CASAYTGEAFF. The CDR3 DNA sequence: TGTGCTAGTGCCTACACAGGTGAAGCTTTCTTT.

The table lists this clonotype with many counts. This sequence joins TRBV12-3 or TRBV12-4 and TRBJ2-7, with 10 bases that match TRBD1. J lost 4 bases, V lost 3 bases, and 0 bases had no gene match. The CDR3 covers 13 residues. DNA of the CDR3: TGTGCCAGCAGTTTGGGACAGGGGTACGAGCAGTACTTC. Translated: CASSLGQGYEQYF.

This clonotype was recorded once. V and J are TRBV19 and TRBJ2-2; 9 positions match TRBD2. There are 15 residues in the CDR3. The germline V gene encodes CDR1 LNHDA and CDR2 SQIVND (reference sequence). The junction had 5 bases not matched to a gene; V was cut back by 6 bases and J by 3 bases. The CDR3 coding sequence is TGTGCCAGTAGGGAAGCGGGAGGTTACACCGGGGAGCTGTTTTTT. It codes for CASREAGGYTGELFF.

The chain combines TRBV4-1 with TRBJ1-5, with 9 bases identical to TRBD1. The CDR3 contains 16 residues. Germline lookup yields CDR1 MGHRA and CDR2 YSYEKL. With V trimmed by 1 base and J by 4 bases, 5 bases remained unmatched. The CDR3 loop is CASSQAAGTGNQPQHF. The CDR3 DNA reads TGCGCCAGCAGCCAAGCCGCCGGGACAGGGAATCAGCCCCAGCATTTT.

This chain links TRBV7-2 with TRBJ2-5, with TRBD2 matching over 12 bases. The CDR3 covers 15 residues. The V segment lost 5 bases and the J segment 0 bases; nucleotides outside the gene matches: 1. CDR1 is SGHTA, CDR2 FQGNSA, per germline. For the CDR3, the DNA is TGTGCCAGCAGCGGGACTAGCGGGTACCAAGAGACCCAGTACTTC. Encoded protein: CASSGTSGYQETQYF.

The chain couples TRBV11-2 to TRBJ2-7; 7 bases map to TRBD2. Germline CDR1 is SGHAT and CDR2 is FQNNGV. The CDR3 loop spans 16 amino acids. V was clipped by 0 bases and J by 2 bases; unmatched bases: 7. In DNA, the CDR3 is TGTGCCAGCAGCTTAGATCGAGCTAGCGGCACCTACGAGCAGTACTTC. Protein sequence: CASSLDRASGTYEQYF.

The rearrangement links TRBV7-4 to TRBJ1-1, with no clear D. V was shortened by 6 bases and J by 0 bases, with 8 bases between the two germline ends. The germline V gene encodes CDR1 SGHVT and CDR2 SQSDAQ. The CDR3 is 13 residues long. CDR3 bases: TGTGCCAGCAGTGCAGTTATGAACACTGAAGCTTTCTTT. Its translation: CASSAVMNTEAFF.

The table lists this clonotype with a few counts. This chain links TRBV6-1 with TRBJ2-7; no clear D gene. V lost 4 bases to trimming and J lost 4 bases, with 11 bases between them. The CDR3 sequence is 13 residues long. CDR1 is MNHNS, CDR2 SASEGT, per germline. The CDR3 bases are TGTGCCAGCAGTGCGGTTTGGGGATACGAGCAGTACTTC. This gives the protein CASSAVWGYEQYF.

This chain joins TRBV19 and TRBJ1-1; D remains unclear. CDR3 length: 15 amino acids. Germline V CDR1 and CDR2: LNHDA, SQIVND (reference sequence). V lost 2 bases to trimming and J lost 5 bases, with 15 bases between them. The CDR3 sequence is CASSILTGERTEAFF. CDR3 DNA: TGTGCCAGTAGTATACTGACCGGGGAACGAACTGAAGCTTTCTTT.